This TCR beta chain was captured by sequencing in a study of T cell responses to AZD1222 COVID-19 vaccine. The overall study: Both about-4-week and about-12-week second-dose recipients were combined.

The germline gives CDR1 MNHEY, CDR2 SVGAGI. The CDR3 loop spans 16 amino acids. The V and J ends lost 2 bases and 0 bases, in that order; junction bases with no gene match: 3. Concerning this clone itself: The antigen is not known.

Study-wide findings and caveats: At 160-218 and 743-854, vaccine-associated CD4 TCRs were dominant, and they spanned spike.

The assay was immunoSEQ multiplex PCR, and TCRdb's table has in-frame clones only and misses some. The repertoire holds some 180,000 clones, approximately 92% seen once, with 1% to 1.5% in the top ten. The TCR was taken from an adult in good health. Sequenced material: peripheral blood, taken on day 0 of AZD1222 vaccination. The chain combines TRBV6-5 with TRBJ1-3; 8 nucleotides align to TRBD1. The CDR3 region is CASSYNRGFSGNTIYF. The DNA of the CDR3 is TGTGCCAGCAGTTACAACAGGGGGTTCTCTGGAAACACCATATATTTT.